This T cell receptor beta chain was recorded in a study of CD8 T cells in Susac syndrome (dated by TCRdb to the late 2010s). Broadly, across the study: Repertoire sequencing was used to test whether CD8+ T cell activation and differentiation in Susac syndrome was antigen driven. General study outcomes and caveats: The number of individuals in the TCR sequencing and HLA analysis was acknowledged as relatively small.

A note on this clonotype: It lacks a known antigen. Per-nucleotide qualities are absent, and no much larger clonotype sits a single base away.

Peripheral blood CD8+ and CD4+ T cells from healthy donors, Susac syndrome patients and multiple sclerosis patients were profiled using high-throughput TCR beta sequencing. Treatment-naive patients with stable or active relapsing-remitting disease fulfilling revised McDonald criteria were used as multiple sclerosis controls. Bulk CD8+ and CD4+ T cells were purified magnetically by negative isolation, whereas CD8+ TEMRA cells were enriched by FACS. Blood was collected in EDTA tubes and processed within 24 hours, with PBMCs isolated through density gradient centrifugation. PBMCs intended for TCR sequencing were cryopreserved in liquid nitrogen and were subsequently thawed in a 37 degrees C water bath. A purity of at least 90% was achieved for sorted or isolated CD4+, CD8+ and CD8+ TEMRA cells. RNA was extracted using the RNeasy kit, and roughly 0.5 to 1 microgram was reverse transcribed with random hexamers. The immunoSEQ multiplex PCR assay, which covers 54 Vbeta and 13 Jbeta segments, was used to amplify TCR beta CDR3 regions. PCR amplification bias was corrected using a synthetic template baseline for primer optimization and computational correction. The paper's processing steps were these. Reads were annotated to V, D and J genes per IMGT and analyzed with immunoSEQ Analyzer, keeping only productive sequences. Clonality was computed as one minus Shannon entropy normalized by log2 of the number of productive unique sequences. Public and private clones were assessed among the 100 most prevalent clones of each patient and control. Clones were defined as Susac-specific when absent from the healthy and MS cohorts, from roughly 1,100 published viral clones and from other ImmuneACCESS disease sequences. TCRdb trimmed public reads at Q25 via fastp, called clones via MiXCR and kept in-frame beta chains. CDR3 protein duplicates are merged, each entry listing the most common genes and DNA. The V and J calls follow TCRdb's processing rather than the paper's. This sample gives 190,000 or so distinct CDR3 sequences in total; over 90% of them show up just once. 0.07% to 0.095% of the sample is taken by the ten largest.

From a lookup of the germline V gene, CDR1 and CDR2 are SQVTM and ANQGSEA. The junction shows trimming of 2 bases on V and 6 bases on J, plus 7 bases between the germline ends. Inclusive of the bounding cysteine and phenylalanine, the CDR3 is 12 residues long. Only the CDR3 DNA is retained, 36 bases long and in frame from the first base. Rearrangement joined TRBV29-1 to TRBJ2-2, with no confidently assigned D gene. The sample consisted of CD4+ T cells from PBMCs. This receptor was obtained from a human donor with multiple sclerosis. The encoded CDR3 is CSVETIAGELFF. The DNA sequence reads TGCAGCGTTGAAACAATTGCCGGGGAGCTGTTTTTT.